These 32 T cell receptor beta chains originate from one sample sequenced in a study of T cells after yellow fever vaccination (dated by TCRdb to between 2019 and 2020). The sample's treatment or condition label is to be understood as: live attenuated yellow fever vaccine strain. Libraries were prepared through 5' RACE. Sequencing used an Illumina HiSeq 2500. TCRdb cleaned the public reads at Q25 with fastp, built clones with MiXCR and kept in-frame beta chains. Rows with one shared CDR3 protein collapse into an entry with the most common genes and DNA. The sample has about 150,000 distinct CDR3 sequences on record, 6.6% of them singletons. The leading ten clones occupy approximately 0.61% of the sample. Sample: CD4+ T cells sorted from PBMCs, taken 10 days after the yellow fever booster vaccination. The receptors were gathered from a young man who received the YFV17D yellow fever vaccine.

In its sample, this clonotype was seen a few times. The V gene is TRBV25-1, the J gene TRBJ1-2; D is unclear. Trimming removed 4 bases at V and 4 bases at J, with 13 bases between. The CDR3 is 14 residues long. Germline V lookup: CDR1 MGHDK, CDR2 SYGVNS. CDR3 DNA: TGTGCCAGCAGTGGTCAGACCCGTGGCTATGGCTACACCTTC. Translated: CASSGQTRGYGYTF.

This chain connects TRBV11-2 to TRBJ2-4; 7 bases align to TRBD2. Germline lookup yields CDR1 SGHAT and CDR2 FQNNGV. J lost 1 base, V lost 1 base, and 7 bases had no gene match. CDR3 length: 17 residues. CDR3 in amino acids: CASSLGSGRGAKNIQYF. The CDR3 DNA is TGTGCCAGCAGCTTAGGGAGTGGGCGGGGGGCCAAAAACATTCAGTACTTC.

This clonotype was recorded many times. This chain connects TRBV20-1 to TRBJ2-3; 12 bases are a match to TRBD2. V gave up 4 bases and J gave up 2 bases; unmatched junction bases: 4. Germline-derived CDR1 and CDR2 are DFQATT and SNEGSKA (reference sequence). The CDR3 is 15 amino acids. In DNA form, the CDR3 reads TGCAGTGCTACCCTAGCGGGAGGGTCCACAGATACGCAGTATTTT. Residues: CSATLAGGSTDTQYF.

In its sample, this clonotype was seen many times. This chain connects TRBV5-1 to TRBJ2-2; D gene uncertain. This CDR3 contains 14 residues. Per germline, CDR1 SGHRS and CDR2 YFSETQ. The V end lost 7 bases, the J end lost 1 base, and 11 bases lay between the germline ends. The CDR3 here is CASSSAGNTGELFF. CDR3 coding DNA: TGCGCCAGCTCCTCGGCTGGGAACACCGGGGAGCTGTTTTTT. The whole variable domain, filled in from reference TRBV5-1 and TRBJ2-2, reads KAGVTQTPRYLIKTRGQQVTLSCSPISGHRSVSWYQQTPGQGLQFLFEYFSETQRNKGNFPGRFSGRQFSNSRSEMNVSTLELGDSALYLCASSSAGNTGELFFGEGSRLTVL.

There are a few counts of this clonotype. The V and J genes are TRBV19 and TRBJ2-2; 8 nucleotides align to TRBD2. This CDR3 comprises 14 residues. Germline CDR1 reads LNHDA; CDR2 reads SQIVND (reference sequence). V was pared by 11 bases and J by 2 bases, with 7 bases of the junction left unmatched. The CDR3, as DNA: TGTGCCGCCCGGGGGGGGTTCAACACCGGGGAGCTGTTTTTT. Amino acids: CAARGGFNTGELFF. Together with reference TRBV19 and TRBJ2-2, the CDR3 gives the full variable domain: DGGITQSPKYLFRKEGQNVTLSCEQNLNHDAMYWYRQDPGQGLRLIYYSQIVNDFQKGDIAEGYSVSREKKESFPLTVTSAQKNPTAFYLCAARGGFNTGELFFGEGSRLTVL.

This clonotype was counted at least ten times. This chain joins TRBV5-6 and TRBJ1-1; D is possibly TRBD1 (5 bases). The germline gives CDR1 SGHDT, CDR2 YYEEEE. The CDR3 loop spans 14 amino acids. With 6 bases removed from V and 5 bases from J, the gap between germline ends came to 17 bases. The CDR3 loop is CASTLIGGRTEAFF. CDR3 sequence (DNA): TGTGCCAGCACCCTCATCGGGGGTAGGACTGAAGCTTTCTTT.

There are many counts of this clonotype. The rearrangement links TRBV29-1 to TRBJ2-1; D may be TRBD2 (6 bases). This CDR3 contains 13 residues. Germline-derived CDR1 and CDR2 are SQVTM and ANQGSEA. The ends were cut back, 4 bases at V and 0 bases at J, with 7 bases in the middle. The CDR3 region has the DNA TGCAGCGTTGGCGGGAACTCCTACAATGAGCAGTTCTTC. Translating it yields CSVGGNSYNEQFF.

Many counts were recorded for this clonotype. This chain links TRBV27 with TRBJ2-1; 14 bases fit TRBD2. The CDR3 spans 14 residues. V shed 8 bases, J shed 9 bases, and the junction held 6 bases outside the gene matches. CDR1 is MNHEY, CDR2 SMNVEV, per germline (reference sequence). The CDR3 region is CASRGLAGVGEQFF. CDR3 coding DNA: TGTGCCAGCCGGGGACTAGCGGGAGTTGGTGAGCAGTTCTTC.

This clonotype came up many times. This rearrangement joins TRBV7-9 to TRBJ2-1, with D perhaps matching TRBD2 (5 bases). The CDR3 spans 16 residues. From germline, CDR1 is SEHNR and CDR2 FQNEAQ (reference sequence). Trimming took 3 bases from V and 6 from J, leaving 18 bases between them. CDR3: CASSLEPTILANEQFF. The DNA of the CDR3 is TGTGCCAGCAGCTTGGAGCCGACTATTTTAGCCAATGAGCAGTTCTTC. Variable domain in full (rest from reference TRBV7-9 and TRBJ2-1): DTGVSQNPRHKITKRGQNVTFRCDPISEHNRLYWYRQTLGQGPEFLTYFQNEAQLEKSRLLSDRFSAERPKGSFSTLEIQRTEQGDSAMYLCASSLEPTILANEQFFGPGTRLTVL.

In its sample, this clonotype was seen many times. V is TRBV7-2 and J is TRBJ2-5, with D perhaps TRBD2 (5 bases). This CDR3 is built from 13 residues. The germline CDR1 and CDR2 sequences are SGHTA and FQGNSA. Trimming stripped 7 bases from V and 0 bases from J, with 9 bases between. In DNA form, the CDR3 reads TGTGCCAGCACTCGGGGATACCAAGAGACCCAGTACTTC. Translated: CASTRGYQETQYF.

This clonotype has a count of ten or more. The chain recombines TRBV15 with TRBJ1-2; the D is unclear. The length of the CDR3 is 11 residues. Trimming removed 4 bases from V and 8 bases from J, with 8 bases in between. CDR1 is LNHNV, CDR2 YYDKDF, per germline (reference sequence). CDR3 coding DNA: TGTGCCACCAGCACAACTTGGGGCTACACCTTC. Protein: CATSTTWGYTF. Combining the CDR3 with reference TRBV15 and TRBJ1-2 gives the whole variable domain DAMVIQNPRYQVTQFGKPVTLSCSQTLNHNVMYWYQQKSSQAPKLLFHYYDKDFNNEADTPDNFQSRRPNTSFCFLDIRSPGLGDTAMYLCATSTTWGYTFGSGTRLTVV.

This clonotype appeared many times. This chain uses TRBV7-2 with TRBJ2-5; no firm D call. Per germline, CDR1 SGHTA and CDR2 FQGNSA. Trimming removed 3 bases from V and 5 bases from J, with 10 bases in between. The CDR3 runs to 13 residues. DNA for the CDR3: TGTGCCAGCAGCTTTCCGAATGAGGAGACCCAGTACTTC. This sequence encodes CASSFPNEETQYF.

This clonotype was counted many times. The J gene is TRBJ1-1, the V gene TRBV6-5, with D unclear. This CDR3 comprises 14 residues. Trimming stripped 3 bases from V and 7 bases from J, with 15 bases between. CDR1 is MNHEY and CDR2 is SVGAGI in the germline V gene. CDR3 sequence reads: CASSYFGRGDEAFF. DNA for the CDR3: TGTGCCAGCAGTTATTTTGGACGCGGGGATGAAGCTTTCTTT.

The sample holds many counts of this clonotype. The rearrangement joins TRBV28 to TRBJ2-7; 13 nucleotides agree with TRBD2. The CDR3 has 16 amino acids. The V gene's germline CDR1 is MDHEN and CDR2 SYDVKM. V lost 6 bases to trimming and J lost 6 bases; unmatched junction nucleotides: 11. CDR3 protein: CASSPTRTSGSIEQYF. For the CDR3, the DNA is TGTGCCAGCAGCCCCACGAGGACTAGCGGGAGTATCGAGCAGTACTTC. Filled out from reference TRBV28 and TRBJ2-7, the complete variable domain reads DVKVTQSSRYLVKRTGEKVFLECVQDMDHENMFWYRQDPGLGLRLIYFSYDVKMKEKGDIPEGYSVSREKKERFSLILESASTNQTSMYLCASSPTRTSGSIEQYFGPGTRLTVT.

The sample holds a few counts of this clonotype. The chain is built from TRBV5-6 and TRBJ1-2, with 7 bases lining up with TRBD1. CDR3 size: 13 residues. Losses at the gene ends were 1 base for V and 7 bases for J; bases not matched to a gene: 4. Per the germline V gene, CDR1 is SGHDT and CDR2 is YYEEEE. Here the CDR3 DNA reads TGTGCCAGCAGCTTGACAGGGGTGAGTGGCTACACCTTC. Amino acid sequence: CASSLTGVSGYTF.

This clonotype was seen ten or more times. V gene TRBV20-1 combines with J gene TRBJ2-1; TRBD2 aligns across 11 bases. The V gene end was trimmed by 6 bases and the J gene end by 0 bases; junction bases not matched to a gene: 7. The CDR3 runs 16 residues. Germline V gene sequence: CDR1 DFQATT, CDR2 SNEGSKA (reference sequence). The CDR3 region has the DNA TGCAGTGCCCCGAGACTAGCGGGAAGCTCCTACAATGAGCAGTTCTTC. Amino acids: CSAPRLAGSSYNEQFF.

This clonotype was recorded at least ten times. This rearrangement joins TRBV9 to TRBJ2-5, with TRBD2 matching 9 bases. CDR1 is SGDLS, CDR2 YYNGEE, per germline. This CDR3 comprises 14 residues. The J segment lost 3 bases and the V segment lost 2 bases, leaving 2 bases of the junction unmatched. CDR3 nucleotide sequence: TGTGCCAGCAGCGTGACTAGCGGTAAAGAGACCCAGTACTTC. Encoded protein: CASSVTSGKETQYF.

This clonotype was seen many times. The chain links TRBV29-1 to TRBJ1-1; perhaps TRBD1 as D (5 bases). Germline V gene lookup returns CDR1 SQVTM and CDR2 ANQGSEA. V shed 0 bases and J shed 4 bases, with 12 bases lying between them. The CDR3 contains 14 residues. The CDR3 is CSVEDRGGSTEAFF. DNA of the CDR3: TGCAGCGTTGAAGATCGGGGCGGGAGCACTGAAGCTTTCTTT.

This clonotype was found many times. V and J are TRBV2 and TRBJ2-5; TRBD2 is a possible D gene (5 bases). The V end lost 0 bases, the J end lost 5 bases, and 13 bases lay between the germline ends. CDR1 and CDR2 from the germline V gene are SNHLY and FYNNEI. CDR3 length: 15 amino acids. The CDR3: CASSEAGAPGETQYF. CDR3 bases: TGTGCCAGCAGTGAAGCGGGAGCGCCTGGGGAGACCCAGTACTTC.

This clonotype was observed at least ten times. The J gene is TRBJ2-1, the V gene TRBV30; D remains unclear. Trimming left V 0 bases short and J 5 bases short, with 8 bases between. The CDR3 has 13 residues. CDR1 is GTSNPN and CDR2 is SVGIG in the germline V gene (reference sequence). CDR3 sequence reads: CAWSVGGNNEQFF. The CDR3 nucleotides read TGTGCCTGGAGTGTAGGTGGGAACAATGAGCAGTTCTTC.

The table lists this clonotype with many counts. The chain uses TRBV4-2 and TRBJ2-1; weak D call: TRBD2 (7 bases). V lost 2 bases and J 3 bases, leaving 17 bases between the germline ends. CDR3 length: 17 residues. Germline V gene data show CDR1 as LGHNA and CDR2 as YNFKEQ. The CDR3 DNA follows: TGTGCCAGCAGCCAATTGTCGGGGGGCAGGGGCTACAATGAGCAGTTCTTC. As protein: CASSQLSGGRGYNEQFF.

Only a few counts were recorded for this clonotype. The chain is built from TRBV7-2 and TRBJ2-5, with D unresolved. Looked up from germline, CDR1 is SGHTA and CDR2 is FQGNSA. V lost 4 bases, J lost 2 bases, and 8 bases lay in between. This CDR3 is 13 amino acids long. The CDR3: CASSSGVQETQYF. CDR3 nucleotides: TGTGCCAGCAGCTCTGGGGTTCAAGAGACCCAGTACTTC.

This clonotype was counted many times. The CDR3 sequence is CSALGTLNTGELFF. CDR3 DNA sequence: TGCAGCGCGCTGGGGACATTGAACACCGGGGAGCTGTTTTTT. The chain couples TRBV29-1 to TRBJ2-2, with D perhaps matching TRBD1 (6 bases). Germline CDR1 and CDR2: SQVTM and ANQGSEA. The V gene lost 7 bases and the J gene lost 1 base, with 13 bases spanning the gap. This CDR3 contains 14 residues.

This clonotype was observed many times. The rearrangement uses TRBV6-5 and TRBJ2-7; D gene uncertain. The V end lost 0 bases, the J end lost 5 bases, and 2 bases lay between the germline ends. The CDR3 length is 11 residues. From germline, CDR1 is MNHEY and CDR2 SVGAGI. CDR3 sequence: CASSYSNEQYF. CDR3 coding DNA: TGTGCCAGCAGTTACTCGAACGAGCAGTACTTC.

At least ten counts were recorded for this clonotype. CDR3 sequence (DNA): TGTGCCAGCACCGGGACAAGTTATCAGCCCCAGCATTTT. It is translated as CASTGTSYQPQHF. V gene TRBV6-6 combines with J gene TRBJ1-5, with a tentative D call TRBD1 (6 bases). The germline CDR1 and CDR2 sequences are MNHNY and SVGAGI (reference sequence). The CDR3 is made up of 13 amino acids. V lost 7 bases to trimming and J lost 5 bases, with 12 bases between them.

The chain uses TRBV10-3 and TRBJ1-4; D gene ambiguous. This CDR3 is built from 14 residues. Germline lookup yields CDR1 ENHRY and CDR2 SYGVKD. The ends were cut back, 5 bases at V and 4 bases at J, with 11 bases in the middle. The CDR3 DNA follows: TGTGCCATCAGTCCCGGGCCTGGTAATGAAAAACTGTTTTTT. Protein sequence: CAISPGPGNEKLFF.

This clonotype was seen at least ten times. The genes are TRBV12-3 or TRBV12-4 and TRBJ2-1; D unclear. The CDR3 runs 16 residues. With 0 bases removed from V and 4 bases from J, the gap between germline ends came to 13 bases. DNA of the CDR3: TGTGCCAGCAGTTTAGCGCTTACTCGGGTATACAATGAGCAGTTCTTC. It encodes CASSLALTRVYNEQFF.

This clonotype showed up many times. The chain carries TRBV9 and TRBJ1-3, with unresolved D. V was pared by 3 bases and J by 9 bases, with 10 bases between. The CDR3 contains 12 residues. Germline CDR1 is SGDLS and CDR2 is YYNGEE. In DNA form, the CDR3 reads TGTGCCAGCAGCGCAAGGACGTCCACCATATATTTT. As protein: CASSARTSTIYF.

Ten or more counts support this clonotype. CDR3 coding DNA: TGTGCCAGCAGCCTCAGGGTAACCGGGGAGCTGTTTTTT. Amino acid sequence: CASSLRVTGELFF. This rearrangement joins TRBV7-6 to TRBJ2-2; tentatively, D is TRBD1 (5 bases). Germline values: CDR1 SGHVS, CDR2 FNYEAQ. The CDR3 is made up of 13 amino acids. The V gene lost 5 bases and the J gene lost 5 bases, with 9 bases spanning the gap.

This clonotype was detected ten times or more. The rearrangement joins TRBV7-2 to TRBJ2-1; a possible D gene is TRBD2 (5 bases). Germline loops: CDR1 SGHTA, CDR2 FQGNSA. CDR3 length equals 13 residues. V lost 3 bases to trimming and J lost 4 bases, with 7 bases between them. CDR3: CASSLDFYNEQFF. Written as DNA, the CDR3 is TGTGCCAGCAGCTTGGACTTTTACAATGAGCAGTTCTTC.

The chain combines TRBV20-1 with TRBJ1-1; D ambiguous. The CDR3 runs 12 residues. Germline V gives CDR1 DFQATT, CDR2 SNEGSKA (reference sequence). Trimming shortened V by 6 bases and J by 1 base, and 9 bases separated the two germline ends. CDR3 in amino acids: CSARTANTEAFF. DNA for the CDR3: TGCAGTGCCCGGACGGCGAACACTGAAGCTTTCTTT.

There are many counts of this clonotype. The chain carries TRBV10-3 and TRBJ1-5; D not resolved. CDR3 length: 14 residues. Germline CDR1 is ENHRY and CDR2 is SYGVKD. V lost 8 bases and J 4 bases, leaving 15 bases between the germline ends. CDR3 DNA: TGTGCCATCGGTGCCGAGACACAGAATCAGCCCCAGCATTTT. Translation: CAIGAETQNQPQHF.